Shown below are 10 T cell receptor beta chains from a single sample sequenced in a study of CD8+ T cells in alopecia areata. Isolated RNA was reverse transcribed into cDNA used as the sequencing template. Profiling relied on immunoSEQ multiplex PCR, and the TCRdb table lists in-frame clones only, not all of them. Found here are almost 250,000 clones, approximately 61% of them singletons; the top ten hold 0.95% to 1.5%. Material: CD4+ T cells sorted from blood, obtained at week 0. Every receptor here comes from a human donor with alopecia areata.

This rearrangement joins TRBV7-2 to TRBJ1-2; D is ambiguous. The CDR3 consists of 16 residues. Germline V gene data show CDR1 as SGHTA and CDR2 as FQGNSA. V shed 6 bases and J shed 0 bases, with 17 bases lying between them. The CDR3 DNA is TGTGCCAGCAGTCCGGGCCAACTGGGAGCTAACTATGGCTACACCTTC. Its translation is CASSPGQLGANYGYTF. The variable domain in full, completed from reference TRBV7-2 and TRBJ1-2, reads GAGVSQSPSNKVTEKGKDVELRCDPISGHTALYWYRQSLGQGLEFLIYFQGNSAPDKSGLPSDRFSAERTGGSVSTLTIQRTQQEDSAVYLCASSPGQLGANYGYTFGSGTRLTVV.

V gene TRBV2 combines with J gene TRBJ2-5, with TRBD2 matching over 7 bases. With 7 bases clipped from V and 8 bases from J, the junction kept 10 bases outside the gene matches. CDR1 SNHLY and CDR2 FYNNEI come from the germline V gene. The CDR3 loop spans 13 amino acids. This chain's CDR3 is CASIGLGEGTQYF. The CDR3 DNA follows: TGTGCCAGCATTGGACTAGGGGAGGGAACCCAGTACTTC.

This clone was seen once. This chain joins TRBV5-4 and TRBJ2-5, with 11 positions matching TRBD1. With 1 base clipped from V and 4 bases from J, the junction kept 3 bases outside the gene matches. Germline V gene lookup returns CDR1 SGHNT and CDR2 YYREEE (reference sequence). The CDR3 is made up of 15 amino acids. The chain's CDR3 is CASSLRTGGGETQYF. The CDR3 DNA reads as TGTGCCAGCAGCTTGAGGACAGGGGGCGGAGAGACCCAGTACTTC.

This clone appeared a single time. The V call is TRBV4-3, the J call TRBJ2-3; weak D call: TRBD1 (5 bases). Deletions cut 1 base from V and 5 bases from J, with 13 bases between. The CDR3 sequence is 15 residues long. CDR1 and CDR2 (germline): LGHNA, YSLEER. CDR3 coding DNA: TGCGCCAGCAGCCAAGGACTCCACCAGGGAGATACGCAGTATTTT. It codes for CASSQGLHQGDTQYF.

The chain has TRBV30 and TRBJ2-1, with unresolved D. V gave up 8 bases and J gave up 6 bases, with 11 bases separating them. This CDR3 region has 11 residues. From germline, CDR1 is GTSNPN and CDR2 SVGIG (reference sequence). CDR3 in amino acids: CANLGTNEQFF. Written as DNA, the CDR3 is TGTGCCAACCTCGGAACCAATGAGCAGTTCTTC.

This chain links TRBV4-3 with TRBJ1-1, with unresolved D. V shed 0 bases and J shed 0 bases, with 5 bases lying between them. CDR3 length: 14 residues. Per germline, CDR1 LGHNA and CDR2 YSLEER. The CDR3 loop reads CASSQDRVNTEAFF. The CDR3 DNA is TGCGCCAGCAGCCAAGACAGAGTGAACACTGAAGCTTTCTTT.

The chain carries TRBV29-1 and TRBJ2-3; D may correspond to TRBD1 or TRBD2 (5 bases each). Germline CDR1 and CDR2: SQVTM and ANQGSEA. This CDR3 region has 13 residues. The V end lost 1 base, the J end lost 1 base, and 6 bases lay between the germline ends. The CDR3 nucleotides are TGCAGCGTTGAAGTGGGGGGCACAGATACGCAGTATTTT. Translation: CSVEVGGTDTQYF.

This chain joins TRBV19 and TRBJ2-3; D might be TRBD2 (5 bases). This CDR3 is 13 amino acids long. V was cut by 5 bases and J by 5 bases, with 11 bases left in between. The germline V gene encodes CDR1 LNHDA and CDR2 SQIVND (reference sequence). Written as DNA, the CDR3 is TGTGCCAGTAGTGGCGACCGGGGAGATACGCAGTATTTT. Its translation is CASSGDRGDTQYF.

This clone was detected once. The chain is built from TRBV11-2 and TRBJ2-7; TRBD2 matches 7 bases. V lost 0 bases to trimming and J lost 5 bases; unmatched junction nucleotides: 7. This CDR3 contains 15 residues. The germline gives CDR1 SGHAT, CDR2 FQNNGV. The CDR3 spells CASSLEGSRGDEQYF. Written as DNA, the CDR3 is TGTGCCAGCAGCTTAGAAGGGTCCCGGGGGGACGAGCAGTACTTC.

The V gene is TRBV5-7, the J gene TRBJ2-5; the D is unclear. TRBV5-7 is an open reading frame, and its role is uncertain. V lost 4 bases and J 5 bases, leaving 18 bases between the germline ends. The CDR3 length is 15 residues. This CDR3 is CASSPLVDIPETQYF. CDR3 bases: TGTGCCAGCAGCCCCCTCGTAGACATTCCGGAGACCCAGTACTTC.